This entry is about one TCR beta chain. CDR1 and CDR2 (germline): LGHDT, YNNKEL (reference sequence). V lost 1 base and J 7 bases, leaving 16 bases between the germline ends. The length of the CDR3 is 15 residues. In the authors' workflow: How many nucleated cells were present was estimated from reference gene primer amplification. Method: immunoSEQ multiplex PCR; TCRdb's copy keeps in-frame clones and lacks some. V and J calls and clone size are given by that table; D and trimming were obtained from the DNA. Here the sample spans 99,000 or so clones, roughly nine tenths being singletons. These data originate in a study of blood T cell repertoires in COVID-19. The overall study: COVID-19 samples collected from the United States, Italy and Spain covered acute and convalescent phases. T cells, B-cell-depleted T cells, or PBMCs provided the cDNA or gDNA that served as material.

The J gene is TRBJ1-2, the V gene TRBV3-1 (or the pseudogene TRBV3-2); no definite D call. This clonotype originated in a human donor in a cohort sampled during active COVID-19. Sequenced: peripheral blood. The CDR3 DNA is TGTGCCAGCAGCCAAGGGGCAGGACCCGCGGGTGGCTACACCTTC. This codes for CASSQGAGPAGGYTF.